This TCR beta chain was recorded in a study of T cells in Graves' hyperthyroidism and ophthalmopathy. The CDR3 regions of TCR beta were amplified from RNA transcripts. Carried out on the TCR CDR3, a first-round RT-PCR used the HTBI primer set. One entry per CDR3 protein results from TCRdb running MiXCR on the multiplex PCR reads. This sample has about 250,000 distinct CDR3 sequences; over 12% occur once, and the top ten carry roughly 30%. This clonotype was counted many times. The CDR3 has 16 residues. CDR1 and CDR2 (germline): MNHNS, SASEGT. V lost 4 bases to trimming and J lost 0 bases, with 14 bases between them.

The sequenced sample was blood. The V call is TRBV6-1, the J call TRBJ2-3; D might be TRBD2 (5 bases). This clonotype was obtained from a woman in her forties or fifties with Graves' hyperthyroidism that later progressed to Graves' ophthalmopathy. The CDR3 coding sequence is TGTGCCAGCAGTGCCTCGGGGATTCCTAGCACAGATACGCAGTATTTT. The encoded protein is CASSASGIPSTDTQYF.